Following are 25 T cell receptor beta chains from one sample sequenced in a study of human T cells and chemical hapten exposure (TCRdb year 2021). The library was obtained by RACE. The sequencer was a NextSeq 500. In TCRdb, the public reads were trimmed at Q25 with fastp and aligned with MiXCR, with productive beta chains retained. Under each unique CDR3 protein, matching rows form one entry showing the most common genes and DNA. The sample records 44,000 or so distinct CDR3 sequences, about 4% of which are singletons. The ten biggest clones cover 5.6% of the sample. The meaning of the sample's time point label: healthy volunteer bleed at 6 weeks. Total RNA was isolated from unfractionated whole blood collected in Tempus Blood RNA tubes. Sequencing was done on a sample of whole blood. The receptor set was obtained from a human donor in good health. Some clones in this sample may be carry-over from other donors' samples.

This sequence joins TRBV7-6 and TRBJ2-3; D is perhaps TRBD2 (5 bases). CDR1 and CDR2 (germline): SGHVS, FNYEAQ. V lost 3 bases and J 1 base, leaving 17 bases between the germline ends. The CDR3 is made up of 17 amino acids. The CDR3 loop reads CASSFTPGGSGTDTQYF. In DNA, the CDR3 is TGTGCCAGCAGCTTTACCCCCGGTGGTAGCGGCACAGATACGCAGTATTTT.

This clonotype was found many times. This sequence joins TRBV28 and TRBJ1-3; D is ambiguous. CDR3 length equals 12 residues. Germline loops: CDR1 MDHEN, CDR2 SYDVKM. The ends were cut back, 4 bases at V and 7 bases at J, with 8 bases in the middle. CDR3 nucleotides: TGTGCCAGCAGTTCCATCCCCAACACCATATATTTT. It specifies CASSSIPNTIYF.

V and J are TRBV5-4 and TRBJ2-5; D possibly matches TRBD1 or TRBD2 (5 bases each). Between the trimmed V and J ends, which lost 1 base and 1 base, there was a span of 11 bases. Germline lookup yields CDR1 SGHNT and CDR2 YYREEE (reference sequence). There are 15 residues in the CDR3. Written as DNA, the CDR3 is TGTGCCAGCAGCTTGAGGCAGGGACCCCAAGAGACCCAGTACTTC. Its protein product is CASSLRQGPQETQYF. Supplemented by reference TRBV5-4 and TRBJ2-5, the full variable domain reads ETGVTQSPTHLIKTRGQQVTLRCSSQSGHNTVSWYQQALGQGPQFIFQYYREEENGRGNFPPRFSGLQFPNYSSELNVNALELDDSALYLCASSLRQGPQETQYFGPGTRLLVL.

This clonotype was seen ten or more times. This rearrangement joins TRBV6-5 to TRBJ2-5, with TRBD2 matching 7 bases. This CDR3 contains 15 residues. Germline V lookup: CDR1 MNHEY, CDR2 SVGAGI. V was pared by 2 bases and J by 2 bases, with 5 bases of the junction left unmatched. The CDR3 here is CASSYRLAVQETQYF. CDR3 DNA: TGTGCCAGCAGTTACCGACTAGCCGTACAAGAGACCCAGTACTTC.

This clonotype came up many times. The V and J genes are TRBV18 and TRBJ2-7; TRBD1 agrees at 8 bases. The germline gives CDR1 KGHSH, CDR2 LQKENI. The CDR3 contains 13 residues. The J segment lost 2 bases and the V segment lost 8 bases, leaving 5 bases of the junction unmatched. The CDR3 nucleotides read TGTGCCAGCAAGGGACAGGAGACCTACGAGCAGTACTTC. This gives the protein CASKGQETYEQYF.

This clonotype was observed at least ten times. The genes are TRBV18 and TRBJ1-1; TRBD1 might be the D (5 bases). Germline V CDR1 and CDR2: KGHSH, LQKENI. CDR3 length: 15 residues. V was cut by 0 bases and J by 4 bases, with 12 bases left in between. CDR3: CASSPPGQAFTEAFF. For the CDR3, the DNA is TGTGCCAGCTCACCACCGGGGCAGGCGTTCACTGAAGCTTTCTTT.

This clonotype was picked up a small number of times. The chain is built from TRBV2 and TRBJ2-3; no firm D call. Deletions cut 5 bases from V and 8 bases from J, with 11 bases between. The CDR3 is made up of 12 amino acids. Germline loops: CDR1 SNHLY, CDR2 FYNNEI. The CDR3 region has the DNA TGTGCCAGCAGTCTCCGTTTGGGTACGCAGTATTTT. Translation: CASSLRLGTQYF.

This clonotype occurred many times. The genes are TRBV29-1 and TRBJ2-5; D possibly corresponds to TRBD2 (6 bases). Trimming left V 4 bases short and J 5 bases short, with 14 bases between. The CDR3 has 13 residues. The germline CDR1 and CDR2 sequences are SQVTM and ANQGSEA. CDR3 sequence: CSVVSGAGETQYF. The CDR3 bases are TGCAGCGTTGTATCGGGAGCAGGGGAGACCCAGTACTTC.

This clonotype was counted many times. The J gene is TRBJ1-1, the V gene TRBV20-1; 8 nucleotides align to TRBD1. Germline CDR1 DFQATT, CDR2 SNEGSKA (reference sequence). J gave up 0 bases and V 8 bases, and 5 bases lay outside the gene matches. CDR3 size: 13 residues. CDR3: CSRTGGMNTEAFF. The CDR3, as DNA: TGCAGTCGAACAGGGGGAATGAACACTGAAGCTTTCTTT.

This clonotype has a handful of counts. This chain joins TRBV6-5 and TRBJ1-5; D might be TRBD1 (6 bases). Germline values: CDR1 MNHEY, CDR2 SVGAGI. Trimming stripped 2 bases from V and 7 bases from J, with 15 bases between. The CDR3 sequence is 15 residues long. CDR3 in DNA: TGTGCCAGCAGTTACACACGGGACATCGCACAGCCCCAGCATTTT. It specifies CASSYTRDIAQPQHF.

This clonotype appeared many times. This rearrangement joins TRBV7-9 to TRBJ2-7; 15 bases align to TRBD2. The J segment lost 0 bases and the V segment lost 5 bases, leaving 17 bases of the junction unmatched. The CDR3 sequence is 21 residues long. Germline CDR1 reads SEHNR; CDR2 reads FQNEAQ (reference sequence). CDR3 amino acids: CASSLGQSTGTSGRSSYEQYF. CDR3 nucleotides: TGTGCCAGCAGCCTTGGACAGTCCACCGGGACTAGCGGGAGGAGCTCCTACGAGCAGTACTTC.

The sample holds many counts of this clonotype. The chain employs TRBV28 and TRBJ2-4; D may be TRBD1 (6 bases). Trimming shortened V by 2 bases and J by 11 bases, and 22 bases separated the two germline ends. The length of the CDR3 is 16 residues. Germline V lookup: CDR1 MDHEN, CDR2 SYDVKM. For the CDR3, the DNA is TGTGCCAGCAGTTTAAGGGACACCCCTCGAGAGGGTGTTCAGTACTTC. Protein product: CASSLRDTPREGVQYF.

The V gene is TRBV4-1, the J gene TRBJ2-3; the D gene is possibly TRBD2 (5 bases). The CDR3 totals 17 residues. The germline V gene has CDR1 MGHRA and CDR2 YSYEKL. V shed 0 bases and J shed 0 bases, with 13 bases lying between them. CDR3 sequence reads: CASSQDLAGYSTDTQYF. CDR3 DNA: TGCGCCAGCAGCCAAGATCTGGCGGGCTACAGCACAGATACGCAGTATTTT.

In its sample, this clonotype was seen many times. J is TRBJ2-1 and V is TRBV9, with 10 bases fitting TRBD2. Germline CDR1 and CDR2: SGDLS and YYNGEE. The CDR3 sequence is 15 residues long. Germline trimming cut 2 bases from V and 5 bases from J; bases unmatched to any gene: 4. The CDR3 loop is CASSVSGRANNEQFF. The CDR3 bases are TGTGCCAGCAGCGTGAGCGGGAGGGCCAACAATGAGCAGTTCTTC. The full variable domain, its missing parts supplied by reference TRBV9 and TRBJ2-1, is DSGVTQTPKHLITATGQRVTLRCSPRSGDLSVYWYQQSLDQGLQFLIQYYNGEERAKGNILERFSAQQFPDLHSELNLSSLELGDSALYFCASSVSGRANNEQFFGPGTRLTVL.

Notes on this clonotype: At one end, the junction sequence differs from germline, possibly due to a read error. The gene calls are TRBV15 and TRBJ1-1; a possible D gene is TRBD1 (6 bases). Per germline, CDR1 LNHNV and CDR2 YYDKDF (reference sequence). The CDR3 spans 15 residues. CDR3 bases: TGTGCCACCAGAAGAGGAGGATCGGACAGACAGGAAGCTTTCTTT. Translation gives CATRRGGSDRQEAFF.

This clonotype was found many times. The chain has TRBV28 and TRBJ2-3; D is uncertain. Germline CDR1 MDHEN, CDR2 SYDVKM. This CDR3 region has 13 residues. The ends were cut back, 2 bases at V and 7 bases at J, with 10 bases in the middle. CDR3 coding DNA: TGTGCCAGCAGTTTAGAGGCGGAACATACGCAGTATTTT. Protein product: CASSLEAEHTQYF.

This clonotype showed up just a few times. V usage is TRBV6-6 and J usage is TRBJ2-7, with 14 bases matching TRBD2. This CDR3 has 20 residues. J was trimmed by 6 bases and V by 6 bases; bases with no gene match: 22. From germline, CDR1 is MNHNY and CDR2 SVGAGI (reference sequence). The CDR3 spells CASRSTLGTSGSVAEREQYF. DNA of the CDR3: TGTGCCAGCAGATCTACACTCGGGACTAGCGGGAGTGTTGCTGAGCGCGAGCAGTACTTC.

This clonotype appeared many times. The chain links TRBV7-2 to TRBJ1-1, with no clear D. V was trimmed by 2 bases and J by 6 bases, leaving 16 bases between them. The germline CDR1 and CDR2 sequences are SGHTA and FQGNSA. The CDR3 extends over 15 amino acids. CDR3: CASSLSRHAGAEAFF. As DNA, the CDR3 is TGTGCCAGCAGCTTAAGCCGGCACGCTGGCGCTGAAGCTTTCTTT.

This clonotype occurred a few times. V is TRBV14 and J is TRBJ2-1, with 9 nucleotides matching TRBD2. J was trimmed by 2 bases and V by 2 bases; bases with no gene match: 4. The germline V gene encodes CDR1 SGHDN and CDR2 FVKESK. The CDR3 has 16 amino acids. Written as DNA, the CDR3 is TGTGCCAGCAGCCAATTGGGCGGGAGGGCCTACAATGAGCAGTTCTTC. It translates to CASSQLGGRAYNEQFF.

This clonotype was recorded at least ten times. The chain links TRBV28 to TRBJ1-5, with TRBD1 matching over 10 bases. The V gene end was trimmed by 6 bases and the J gene end by 7 bases; junction bases not matched to a gene: 12. The germline CDR1 and CDR2 sequences are MDHEN and SYDVKM. This CDR3 has 16 residues. CDR3 loop: CASRTTGTGESQPQHF. CDR3 DNA sequence: TGTGCCAGCAGGACTACCGGGACAGGGGAGTCGCAGCCCCAGCATTTT.

This clonotype was recorded at least ten times. V gene TRBV29-1 combines with J gene TRBJ2-1; D gene unclear. CDR1 is SQVTM, CDR2 ANQGSEA, per germline. This CDR3 is 11 amino acids long. Trimming removed 7 bases from V and 8 bases from J, with 12 bases in between. The CDR3 reads CSGAESDEQFF. The DNA for the CDR3 is TGCAGCGGTGCTGAATCCGATGAGCAGTTCTTC.

This clonotype was seen a handful of times. The chain combines TRBV3-1 with TRBJ1-1; D is undetermined. In germline, CDR1 is LGHDT, CDR2 YNNKEL (reference sequence). Deletions cut 4 bases from V and 1 base from J, with 10 bases between. This CDR3 has 14 residues. As DNA, the CDR3 is TGTGCCAGCAGCCGCCGCGAAGCGAACACTGAAGCTTTCTTT. It is translated as CASSRREANTEAFF.

This clonotype was recorded at least ten times. This chain uses TRBV7-9 with TRBJ2-7; D is possibly TRBD2 (6 bases). CDR3 size: 14 residues. Trimming pared 1 base from V and 5 bases from J, leaving 12 bases between. Per the germline V gene, CDR1 is SEHNR and CDR2 is FQNEAQ (reference sequence). In DNA form, the CDR3 reads TGTGCCAGCAGCTTAGGACTAGGAACCCACGAGCAGTACTTC. This translates into CASSLGLGTHEQYF.

This clonotype was detected ten times or more. The chain combines TRBV12-3 or TRBV12-4 with TRBJ1-5; D remains unclear. The CDR3 has 12 amino acids. The V and J ends lost 7 bases and 7 bases respectively, with 11 bases between them. CDR3 bases: TGTGCCAGCACCAAGGGCAGCCAGCCCCAGCATTTT. It yields the protein CASTKGSQPQHF.

This clonotype has a count of ten or more. V gene TRBV5-1 combines with J gene TRBJ2-7; 13 bases align to TRBD2. The CDR3 runs 15 residues. Germline V lookup: CDR1 SGHRS, CDR2 YFSETQ. V gave up 3 bases and J gave up 4 bases; unmatched junction bases: 4. CDR3 sequence (DNA): TGCGCCAGCAGCTCTTGGACTAGCGGGAGTTACGAGCAGTACTTC. Translation gives CASSSWTSGSYEQYF.